This T cell receptor beta chain comes out of a study of identical twins. Findings and limits, study-wide: For zero-insertion analyses, partial confounding could come from invariant MAIT and iNKT cells. Cross-sectional statistical analysis was relied on for the conclusions, without the same donors being followed. With monozygotic twins, out-of-frame TCR alpha sharing exceeded what models estimated.

TCRdb redid the calling of the 5' RACE reads with MiXCR, one entry per CDR3 protein. There are 650,000 to 800,000 distinct CDR3 sequences in the sample; 8.6% occur only once, and 0.75% to 1% lies in the top ten. Germline lookup yields CDR1 SGHTA and CDR2 FQGNSA. Trimming removed 0 bases at V and 6 bases at J, with 8 bases between. The CDR3 consists of 13 residues. This clonotype was observed a handful of times. Its antigen is still unknown. These data were also reused for a study on yellow fever vaccine responses in identical twins.

The material sequenced was PBMCs. The TCR originated in a woman aged 18-29 years in good health. The V gene is TRBV7-2, the J gene TRBJ1-2; D unclear. The CDR3 nucleotides are TGTGCCAGCAGCTTAGCAGGGAAAGATGGCTACACCTTC. Amino acid sequence: CASSLAGKDGYTF.